Shown below are 21 T cell receptor beta chains from a single sample sequenced in a study of OX40 agonist ivuxolimab in advanced cancers. Sequencing was performed with immunoSEQ multiplex PCR; in TCRdb, only in-frame clones are kept and a portion is missing. In the table there are 70,000 or so clones, around 80% of which are singletons. Material: CD4+ or CD8+ T cells sorted from blood, obtained in a trial of the OX40 agonist ivuxolimab. All receptors come from an adult with an advanced solid tumor such as melanoma, head and neck, liver or kidney cancer.

This chain's CDR3 is CASSEREWGVGANYGYTF. CDR3 DNA: TGTGCCAGCAGTGAAAGGGAGTGGGGGGTCGGAGCTAACTATGGCTACACCTTC. This sequence joins TRBV6-1 and TRBJ1-2, with D tentatively TRBD1 (5 bases). V was shortened by 2 bases and J by 0 bases, with 19 bases between the two germline ends. This CDR3 is 18 amino acids long. Looked up from germline, CDR1 is MNHNS and CDR2 is SASEGT.

The chain employs TRBV5-1 and TRBJ2-7, with 8 bases that match TRBD2. This CDR3 is built from 14 residues. Germline assignment: CDR1 SGHRS and CDR2 YFSETQ. The trim removed 0 bases at V and 2 bases at J, leaving 1 base unmatched. In DNA form, the CDR3 reads TGCGCCAGCAGCTTGGACGGGGGGGCCTACGAGCAGTACTTC. The encoded protein is CASSLDGGAYEQYF.

The V call is TRBV7-9, the J call TRBJ2-7; either TRBD1 or TRBD2 may fit D (6 bases each). Per germline, CDR1 SEHNR and CDR2 FQNEAQ (reference sequence). Trimming took off 2 bases at V and 5 bases at J, with 13 bases between the two ends. The CDR3 length is 14 residues. Written as DNA, the CDR3 is TGTGCCAGCAGCTTAAGTAGGGGGGAGGACGAGCAGTACTTC. Translation: CASSLSRGEDEQYF.

The genes are TRBV4-2 and TRBJ1-2, with D possibly being TRBD1 (5 bases). Germline CDR1 and CDR2: LGHNA and YNFKEQ. V was cut by 0 bases and J by 6 bases, with 11 bases left in between. This CDR3 is built from 14 residues. The CDR3 nucleotides read TGTGCCAGCAGCCAAGAAGGAAAGGGGCATGGCTACACCTTC. Its protein is CASSQEGKGHGYTF.

This clone has only one observation. The chain carries TRBV6-1 and TRBJ2-3; TRBD1 is a possible D gene (6 bases). CDR1 is MNHNS, CDR2 SASEGT, per germline. V lost 1 base and J 0 bases, leaving 11 bases between the germline ends. The CDR3 consists of 16 residues. The CDR3 bases are TGTGCCAGCAGTGAAGACCCAGGGGCTAGCACAGATACGCAGTATTTT. It specifies CASSEDPGASTDTQYF.

As DNA, the CDR3 is TGTGCCAGCAGCCCGGACAGGGCCAAAGAGACCCAGTACTTC. It is translated as CASSPDRAKETQYF. V and J are TRBV7-2 and TRBJ2-5; 8 bases match TRBD1. The J segment lost 3 bases and the V segment lost 5 bases, leaving 5 bases of the junction unmatched. CDR1 is SGHTA, CDR2 FQGNSA, per germline. This CDR3 has 14 amino acids.

The J gene is TRBJ2-5, the V gene TRBV5-1, with 7 bases fitting TRBD2. CDR3 length equals 14 residues. Per germline, CDR1 SGHRS and CDR2 YFSETQ. Losses at the gene ends were 0 bases for V and 5 bases for J; bases not matched to a gene: 4. This CDR3 reads CASSLAGGKETQYF. The CDR3 DNA sequence: TGCGCCAGCAGCTTGGCCGGGGGGAAGGAGACCCAGTACTTC.

The V and J genes are TRBV11-3 and TRBJ2-1; 7 bases match TRBD2. This CDR3 spans 14 amino acids. Trimming removed 7 bases from V and 5 bases from J; junction bases left unmatched: 8. From germline, CDR1 is SGHNT and CDR2 YENEEA. This CDR3 reads CASKRSGTHNEQFF. DNA of the CDR3: TGTGCCAGCAAACGGAGCGGGACGCACAATGAGCAGTTCTTC.

J is TRBJ2-1 and V is TRBV5-1; 8 nucleotides line up with TRBD1. CDR3 length: 15 residues. The germline gives CDR1 SGHRS, CDR2 YFSETQ. V gave up 2 bases and J gave up 10 bases; unmatched junction bases: 11. The CDR3 here is CASSFPGGRTPEQFF. CDR3 bases: TGCGCCAGCAGCTTCCCAGGGGGCCGCACTCCGGAGCAGTTCTTC.

The chain couples TRBV6-6 to TRBJ2-7; TRBD1 might be the D (6 bases). The CDR3 sequence is 15 residues long. Germline CDR1 reads MNHNY; CDR2 reads SVGAGI (reference sequence). Trimming took off 6 bases at V and 1 base at J, with 16 bases between the two ends. The CDR3 sequence is CASSSGGSGSYEQYF. The CDR3 DNA follows: TGTGCCAGCAGCTCTGGGGGCTCAGGGTCCTACGAGCAGTACTTC.

This chain connects TRBV27 to TRBJ1-4, with TRBD1 as a possible D gene (5 bases). CDR1 MNHEY and CDR2 SMNVEV come from the germline V gene (reference sequence). The CDR3 is 16 amino acids. The V end was cut by 8 bases, the J end by 1 base, with 17 bases between. For the CDR3, the DNA is TGTGCCAGCGGCCGTAGTGGGGCCCTAACTAATGAAAAACTGTTTTTT. Amino acid sequence: CASGRSGALTNEKLFF.

CDR3 sequence: CASSPGGRLPQHF. The DNA for the CDR3 is TGTGCCAGCTCACCAGGGGGGCGCCTTCCCCAGCATTTT. V gene TRBV18 combines with J gene TRBJ1-5; D may be TRBD1 (6 bases). CDR3 size: 13 residues. Germline V gene sequence: CDR1 KGHSH, CDR2 LQKENI. V was cut by 2 bases and J by 10 bases, with 12 bases left in between.

CDR3 protein: CASTSGGGLSYEQYF. The CDR3 bases are TGTGCCAGCACCTCAGGGGGGGGACTCTCCTACGAGCAGTACTTC. The J gene is TRBJ2-7, the V gene TRBV7-9; D assignment may be TRBD1 or TRBD2 (7 bases each). There are 15 residues in the CDR3. In germline, CDR1 is SEHNR, CDR2 FQNEAQ (reference sequence). Trimming shortened V by 7 bases and J by 0 bases, and 16 bases separated the two germline ends.

V usage is TRBV19 and J usage is TRBJ2-1; D remains unclear. CDR3 length equals 11 residues. Between the trimmed V and J ends, which lost 4 bases and 5 bases, there was a span of 3 bases. Germline CDR1 LNHDA, CDR2 SQIVND (reference sequence). The CDR3 DNA follows: TGTGCCAGTAGTACCAACAATGAGCAGTTCTTC. The encoded protein is CASSTNNEQFF.

The gene calls are TRBV7-8 and TRBJ2-1, with 8 bases lining up with TRBD2. Germline trimming cut 2 bases from V and 0 bases from J; bases unmatched to any gene: 6. Per germline, CDR1 SGHVS and CDR2 FQNEAQ. The CDR3 is 17 residues long. The CDR3 is CASSLLDAGGSYNEQFF. The CDR3 bases are TGTGCCAGCAGCTTACTCGATGCGGGGGGCTCCTACAATGAGCAGTTCTTC.

The CDR3 DNA sequence: TGTGCCAGCAGCCCCGGGGGACTAGCGGGGAACCAAGAGACCCAGTACTTC. The encoded protein is CASSPGGLAGNQETQYF. This chain uses TRBV5-4 with TRBJ2-5, with 13 bases that match TRBD2. Per the germline V gene, CDR1 is SGHNT and CDR2 is YYREEE (reference sequence). The CDR3 loop spans 17 amino acids. The V gene end was trimmed by 4 bases and the J gene end by 0 bases; junction bases not matched to a gene: 6.

A single count supports this clone. The V and J genes are TRBV6-5 and TRBJ1-5; maybe TRBD1 (6 bases). The CDR3 consists of 14 residues. V lost 5 bases and J lost 3, with 11 bases in between. Germline CDR1 and CDR2: MNHEY and SVGAGI. CDR3 sequence (DNA): TGTGCCAGCAGTCCCCGACAGGCCAATCAGCCCCAGCATTTT. As protein: CASSPRQANQPQHF.

The genes are TRBV2 and TRBJ2-1, with D perhaps matching TRBD1 (6 bases). The CDR3 covers 14 residues. Germline CDR1 SNHLY, CDR2 FYNNEI. The germline V and J ends were trimmed by 2 bases and 3 bases, with 8 bases remaining between them. CDR3 loop: CASSEQGIYNEQFF. DNA of the CDR3: TGTGCCAGCAGTGAACAGGGGATCTACAATGAGCAGTTCTTC.

The gene calls are TRBV2 and TRBJ2-2; no firm D call. The CDR3 sequence is 14 residues long. Looked up from germline, CDR1 is SNHLY and CDR2 is FYNNEI. The V gene lost 4 bases and the J gene lost 3 bases, with 9 bases spanning the gap. CDR3 DNA: TGTGCCAGCAGTGGGGCGCCTGACACCGGGGAGCTGTTTTTT. Its protein is CASSGAPDTGELFF.

The rearrangement links TRBV19 to TRBJ1-4; D gene uncertain. V lost 7 bases and J 7 bases, leaving 13 bases between the germline ends. The CDR3 covers 13 residues. Germline V gene data show CDR1 as LNHDA and CDR2 as SQIVND (reference sequence). The CDR3 region is CASNRRKGEKLFF. DNA of the CDR3: TGTGCCAGTAACCGACGAAAGGGTGAAAAACTGTTTTTT.

The V call is TRBV19, the J call TRBJ2-7; 7 positions match TRBD1. CDR1 and CDR2 (germline): LNHDA, SQIVND (reference sequence). The V and J ends lost 6 bases and 3 bases, in that order; junction bases with no gene match: 8. The CDR3 runs to 14 residues. The CDR3 loop reads CASRARDSLYEQYF. The CDR3 nucleotides read TGTGCCAGTAGGGCCCGGGACAGCCTCTACGAGCAGTACTTC. The full variable domain, rest sourced from reference TRBV19 and TRBJ2-7, is DGGITQSPKYLFRKEGQNVTLSCEQNLNHDAMYWYRQDPGQGLRLIYYSQIVNDFQKGDIAEGYSVSREKKESFPLTVTSAQKNPTAFYLCASRARDSLYEQYFGPGTRLTVT.